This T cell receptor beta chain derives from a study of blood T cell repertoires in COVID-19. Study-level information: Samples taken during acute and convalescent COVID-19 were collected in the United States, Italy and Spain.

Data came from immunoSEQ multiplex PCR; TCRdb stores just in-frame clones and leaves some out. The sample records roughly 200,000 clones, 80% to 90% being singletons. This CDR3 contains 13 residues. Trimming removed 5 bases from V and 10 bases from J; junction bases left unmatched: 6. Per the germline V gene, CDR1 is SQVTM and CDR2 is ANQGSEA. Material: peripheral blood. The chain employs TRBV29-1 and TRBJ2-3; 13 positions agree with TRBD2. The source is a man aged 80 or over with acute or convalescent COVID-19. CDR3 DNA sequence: TGCAGCGTTCCGGGACTAGCGGGACTATCGCAGTATTTT. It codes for CSVPGLAGLSQYF.